This passage covers 21 T cell receptor beta chains from one sample sequenced in a study of T cell changes during pregnancy in multiple sclerosis. Produced via immunoSEQ multiplex PCR; TCRdb's table is partial and in-frame only. This sample has 95,000 to 100,000 clones, with about 91% found just once. The sample was peripheral blood, taken in the second trimester of pregnancy. The receptors shown here come from a female donor with multiple sclerosis, enrolled in a pregnancy study.

About this clone itself: The sample has other DNA sequences that encode this CDR3 too. The V call is TRBV5-1, the J call TRBJ2-7, with TRBD2 matching 7 bases. There are 17 residues in the CDR3. Germline V gene lookup returns CDR1 SGHRS and CDR2 YFSETQ. With 0 bases clipped from V and 0 bases from J, the junction kept 9 bases outside the gene matches. For the CDR3, the DNA is TGCGCCAGCAGCTTGGGGGGGGGAGCGAGGAGCTCCTACGAGCAGTACTTC. This translates into CASSLGGGARSSYEQYF.

Here the CDR3 reads CASSYSETGDADTQYF. For the CDR3, the DNA is TGTGCCAGCAGTTACTCGGAGACAGGGGACGCAGATACGCAGTATTTT. The chain links TRBV6-6 to TRBJ2-3, with 8 bases matching TRBD1. Germline V gives CDR1 MNHNY, CDR2 SVGAGI (reference sequence). Trimming removed 0 bases from V and 4 bases from J; junction bases left unmatched: 6. The CDR3 length is 16 residues.

The V and J genes are TRBV2 and TRBJ1-2; 7 bases are shared with TRBD1. Germline CDR1 is SNHLY and CDR2 is FYNNEI. This CDR3 region has 14 residues. The junction had 10 bases not matched to a gene; V was cut back by 8 bases and J by 4 bases. CDR3 nucleotide sequence: TGTGCCAGCCTAAATCAGGGGGGAGTCTATGGCTACACCTTC. It yields the protein CASLNQGGVYGYTF. The whole variable domain, filled in from reference TRBV2 and TRBJ1-2, reads EPEVTQTPSHQVTQMGQEVILRCVPISNHLYFYWYRQILGQKVEFLVSFYNNEISEKSEIFDDQFSVERPDGSNFTLKIRSTKLEDSAMYFCASLNQGGVYGYTFGSGTRLTVV.

This chain uses TRBV2 with TRBJ2-7; D is perhaps TRBD2 (6 bases). Trimming cost V 4 bases and J 3 bases, with 22 bases left between them. The CDR3 runs to 17 residues. Germline V lookup: CDR1 SNHLY, CDR2 FYNNEI. This CDR3 is CASSARRGPGGNYEQYF. Here the CDR3 DNA reads TGTGCCAGCAGTGCCCGCCGGGGCCCTGGGGGGAACTACGAGCAGTACTTC.

The chain uses TRBV7-2 and TRBJ2-1; 9 nucleotides match TRBD2. Germline V gene lookup returns CDR1 SGHTA and CDR2 FQGNSA. The CDR3 has 15 residues. The J segment lost 6 bases and the V segment lost 0 bases, leaving 3 bases of the junction unmatched. The DNA of the CDR3 is TGTGCCAGCAGCTTAGCCCCGACTAGCGGCAATGAGCAGTTCTTC. As protein: CASSLAPTSGNEQFF.

The chain links TRBV7-3 to TRBJ2-1, with 9 positions matching TRBD2. The V segment lost 4 bases and the J segment 10 bases; nucleotides outside the gene matches: 8. Germline CDR1 is SGHTA and CDR2 is FQGTGA. The CDR3 covers 14 residues. CDR3 sequence: CASSSQPGLAEQFF. CDR3 bases: TGTGCCAGCAGCTCCCAGCCGGGACTAGCCGAGCAGTTCTTC.

The gene calls are TRBV18 and TRBJ1-2; perhaps TRBD1 as D (6 bases). This CDR3 comprises 12 residues. V lost 4 bases to trimming and J lost 7 bases, with 10 bases between them. Looked up from germline, CDR1 is KGHSH and CDR2 is LQKENI. The CDR3 loop reads CASSLAGVGYTF. The CDR3 DNA is TGTGCCAGCTCACTAGCAGGGGTTGGCTACACCTTC.

The V call is TRBV5-1, the J call TRBJ2-1; D unresolved. Germline V lookup: CDR1 SGHRS, CDR2 YFSETQ. Trimming removed 4 bases from V and 3 bases from J, with 14 bases in between. The length of the CDR3 is 15 residues. The CDR3 spells CASSPGDRHYNEQFF. The CDR3 DNA sequence: TGCGCCAGCAGCCCTGGAGACCGCCACTACAATGAGCAGTTCTTC.

This rearrangement joins TRBV10-2 to TRBJ2-1; 11 bases align to TRBD2. Germline loops: CDR1 WSHSY, CDR2 SAAADI. Trimming took 6 bases from V and 4 from J; bases not matched to a gene: 5. The CDR3 is 15 residues long. The CDR3: CASRAGTSGYNEQFF. DNA for the CDR3: TGCGCCAGCAGAGCCGGGACTAGCGGTTACAATGAGCAGTTCTTC.

V gene TRBV27 combines with J gene TRBJ1-1; possibly TRBD1 for D (5 bases). The V gene lost 0 bases and the J gene lost 4 bases, with 18 bases spanning the gap. Germline V gene data show CDR1 as MNHEY and CDR2 as SMNVEV (reference sequence). CDR3 size: 17 residues. CDR3 residues: CASSLSGRGLESTEAFF. In DNA, the CDR3 is TGTGCCAGCAGTTTATCGGGGAGGGGCTTGGAGTCCACTGAAGCTTTCTTT.

In its sample, this clone was seen once. The gene calls are TRBV18 and TRBJ2-5; 9 bases align to TRBD2. The V gene's germline CDR1 is KGHSH and CDR2 LQKENI. With 5 bases clipped from V and 5 bases from J, the junction kept 9 bases outside the gene matches. This CDR3 contains 15 residues. CDR3 in DNA: TGTGCCAGCTCAGGTCGCGGGAGGGGAGTGGAGACCCAGTACTTC. It encodes CASSGRGRGVETQYF.

The chain uses TRBV15 and TRBJ2-1, with a possible D match to TRBD2 (6 bases). The CDR3 has 15 residues. V was clipped by 2 bases and J by 6 bases, with 14 bases between them. In germline, CDR1 is LNHNV, CDR2 YYDKDF (reference sequence). In nucleotides, the CDR3 is TGTGCCACCAGCAGACCCGGGACTCTACGCAATGAGCAGTTCTTC. Translating gives CATSRPGTLRNEQFF.

V usage is TRBV7-2 and J usage is TRBJ2-3; 11 nucleotides agree with TRBD2. This CDR3 spans 17 amino acids. CDR1 SGHTA and CDR2 FQGNSA come from the germline V gene. Germline trimming cut 1 base from V and 0 bases from J; bases unmatched to any gene: 3. The CDR3 coding sequence is TGTGCCAGCAGCTTAGTGGGACTAGCGGTTAGCACAGATACGCAGTATTTT. It is translated as CASSLVGLAVSTDTQYF.

This rearrangement joins TRBV27 to TRBJ2-2; D perhaps matches TRBD1 (7 bases). From germline, CDR1 is MNHEY and CDR2 SMNVEV (reference sequence). The CDR3 length is 17 residues. The V end was cut by 8 bases, the J end by 3 bases, with 22 bases between. CDR3 residues: CASPKQEGTAYTGELFF. The DNA for the CDR3 is TGTGCCAGCCCAAAGCAGGAGGGGACAGCCTACACCGGGGAGCTGTTTTTT.

The CDR3 DNA reads as TGTGCCAGCAGCTTAACCGGGACAGAGCAGTTCTTC. As protein: CASSLTGTEQFF. The V gene is TRBV11-2, the J gene TRBJ2-1; possibly TRBD1 for D (6 bases). The V end lost 2 bases, the J end lost 10 bases, and 9 bases lay between the germline ends. The germline V gene has CDR1 SGHAT and CDR2 FQNNGV. CDR3 size: 12 residues.

The genes are TRBV28 and TRBJ2-5, with 8 bases fitting TRBD1. The V and J ends lost 6 bases and 5 bases, in that order; junction bases with no gene match: 8. This CDR3 region has 14 residues. Germline assignment: CDR1 MDHEN and CDR2 SYDVKM. The CDR3: CASRQWTGRETQYF. Here the CDR3 DNA reads TGTGCCAGCAGGCAATGGACAGGGCGGGAGACCCAGTACTTC.

This sequence joins TRBV18 and TRBJ2-6, with 8 positions matching TRBD1. The J segment lost 0 bases and the V segment lost 6 bases, leaving 7 bases of the junction unmatched. The length of the CDR3 is 17 residues. Germline V gene sequence: CDR1 KGHSH, CDR2 LQKENI. The CDR3 is CASSPGQASSGANVLTF. Here the CDR3 DNA reads TGTGCCAGCTCCCCGGGACAGGCCAGCTCTGGGGCCAACGTCCTGACTTTC.

V gene TRBV15 combines with J gene TRBJ2-7; 7 positions match TRBD2. V lost 3 bases to trimming and J lost 3 bases; unmatched junction nucleotides: 8. Germline-derived CDR1 and CDR2 are LNHNV and YYDKDF (reference sequence). The CDR3 consists of 15 residues. DNA for the CDR3: TGTGCCACCAGCAGGGAGGCGGGGGTAAACTACGAGCAGTACTTC. This codes for CATSREAGVNYEQYF.

CDR3 in amino acids: CASSTSWYEQYF. Here the CDR3 DNA reads TGTGCCAGCAGTACTAGCTGGTACGAGCAGTACTTC. This chain joins TRBV6-1 and TRBJ2-7; D is perhaps TRBD2 (6 bases). Per the germline V gene, CDR1 is MNHNS and CDR2 is SASEGT. Trimming took off 5 bases at V and 4 bases at J, with 9 bases between the two ends. This CDR3 is 12 amino acids long.

There are a few counts of this clone. The chain links TRBV19 to TRBJ1-1; D is ambiguous. CDR1 is LNHDA, CDR2 SQIVND, per germline (reference sequence). This CDR3 spans 15 amino acids. The germline V and J ends were trimmed by 4 bases and 1 base, with 13 bases remaining between them. The DNA of the CDR3 is TGTGCCAGTAGTAAGGAGGCCAGCACGAACACTGAAGCTTTCTTT. It is translated as CASSKEASTNTEAFF. The full variable domain, completed using reference TRBV19 and TRBJ1-1, is DGGITQSPKYLFRKEGQNVTLSCEQNLNHDAMYWYRQDPGQGLRLIYYSQIVNDFQKGDIAEGYSVSREKKESFPLTVTSAQKNPTAFYLCASSKEASTNTEAFFGQGTRLTVV.

This clone was observed once. The CDR3 coding sequence is TGTGCCAGCTCACCCTATCAATACAATGAGCAGTTCTTC. The encoded protein is CASSPYQYNEQFF. The rearrangement joins TRBV18 to TRBJ2-1; the D is unclear. In germline, CDR1 is KGHSH, CDR2 LQKENI. V gave up 3 bases and J gave up 4 bases, with 7 bases separating them. CDR3 length: 13 residues.